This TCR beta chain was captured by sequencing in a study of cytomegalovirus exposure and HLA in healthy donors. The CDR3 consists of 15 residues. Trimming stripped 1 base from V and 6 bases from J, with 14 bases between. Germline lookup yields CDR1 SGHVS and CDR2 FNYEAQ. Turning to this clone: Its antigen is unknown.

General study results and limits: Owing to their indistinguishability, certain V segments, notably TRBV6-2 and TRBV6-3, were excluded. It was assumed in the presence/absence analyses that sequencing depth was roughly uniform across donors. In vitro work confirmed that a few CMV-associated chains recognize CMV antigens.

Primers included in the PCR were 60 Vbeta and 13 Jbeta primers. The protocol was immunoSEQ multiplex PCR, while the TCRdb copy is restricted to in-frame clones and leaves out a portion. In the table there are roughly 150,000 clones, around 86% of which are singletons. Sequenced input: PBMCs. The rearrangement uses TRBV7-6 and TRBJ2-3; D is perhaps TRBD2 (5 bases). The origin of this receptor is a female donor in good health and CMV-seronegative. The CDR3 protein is CASSLDEGVTDTQYF. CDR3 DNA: TGTGCCAGCAGCTTAGATGAGGGAGTCACGGATACGCAGTATTTT.